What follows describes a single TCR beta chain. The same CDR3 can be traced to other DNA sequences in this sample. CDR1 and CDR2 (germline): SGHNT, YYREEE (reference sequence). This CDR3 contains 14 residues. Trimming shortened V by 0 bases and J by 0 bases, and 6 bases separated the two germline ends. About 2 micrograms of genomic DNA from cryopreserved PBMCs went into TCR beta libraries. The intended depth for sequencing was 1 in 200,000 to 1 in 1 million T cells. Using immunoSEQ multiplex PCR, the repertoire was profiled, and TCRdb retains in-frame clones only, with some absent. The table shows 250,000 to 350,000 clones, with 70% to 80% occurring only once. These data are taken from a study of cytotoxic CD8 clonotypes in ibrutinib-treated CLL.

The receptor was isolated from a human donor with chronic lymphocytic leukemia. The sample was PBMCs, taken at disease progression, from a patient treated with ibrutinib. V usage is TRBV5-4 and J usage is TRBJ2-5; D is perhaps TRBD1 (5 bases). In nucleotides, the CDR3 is TGTGCCAGCAGCTTGGGACAGTACCAAGAGACCCAGTACTTC. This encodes CASSLGQYQETQYF.